Presented here are 17 T cell receptor beta chains from one specimen sequenced in a study of cytomegalovirus exposure and HLA in healthy donors. PCR was performed using 60 Vbeta and 13 Jbeta primers. Clones were sequenced by immunoSEQ multiplex PCR, and TCRdb holds only the in-frame ones, with some missing. The sample has 150,000 to 200,000 clones, approximately 79% seen once; the top ten hold roughly 6%. The sequenced sample consisted of PBMCs. All receptors derive from a man aged 35 to 55 in good health and CMV-seropositive.

This chain links TRBV28 with TRBJ1-5, with D perhaps matching TRBD1 (6 bases). Germline lookup yields CDR1 MDHEN and CDR2 SYDVKM. This CDR3 is 14 amino acids long. Trimming stripped 5 bases from V and 1 base from J, with 9 bases between. The chain's CDR3 is CASSSGQSNQPQHF. The CDR3, as DNA: TGTGCCAGCAGTAGTGGACAGAGCAATCAGCCCCAGCATTTT. Looking up the rest from reference TRBV28 and TRBJ1-5 gives the full variable domain: DVKVTQSSRYLVKRTGEKVFLECVQDMDHENMFWYRQDPGLGLRLIYFSYDVKMKEKGDIPEGYSVSREKKERFSLILESASTNQTSMYLCASSSGQSNQPQHFGDGTRLSIL.

V gene TRBV28 combines with J gene TRBJ2-3, with 8 bases that match TRBD2. The CDR3 is 12 amino acids. V lost 11 bases and J lost 0; bases outside the gene matches: 1. Germline CDR1 is MDHEN and CDR2 is SYDVKM. The CDR3 DNA sequence: TGTGCCGTAGCGGGAAGCACAGATACGCAGTATTTT. Translating gives CAVAGSTDTQYF.

The V call is TRBV28, the J call TRBJ1-1, with 11 bases aligning to TRBD1. Germline trimming cut 6 bases from V and 10 bases from J; bases unmatched to any gene: 7. Germline CDR1 is MDHEN and CDR2 is SYDVKM. This CDR3 has 13 amino acids. The CDR3 reads CASSPGQGGTAFF. DNA for the CDR3: TGTGCCAGCAGCCCGGGACAGGGGGGGACAGCTTTCTTT. The whole variable domain, filled in from reference TRBV28 and TRBJ1-1, reads DVKVTQSSRYLVKRTGEKVFLECVQDMDHENMFWYRQDPGLGLRLIYFSYDVKMKEKGDIPEGYSVSREKKERFSLILESASTNQTSMYLCASSPGQGGTAFFGQGTRLTVV.

The CDR3, as DNA: TGTGCCAGCAGCTTAGTGGGATTCAGGGGCAAAAACATTCAGTACTTC. Translation: CASSLVGFRGKNIQYF. This sequence joins TRBV7-8 and TRBJ2-4, with a weak D call TRBD1 (6 bases). Germline CDR1 and CDR2: SGHVS and FQNEAQ. Trimming left V 1 base short and J 3 bases short, with 13 bases between. CDR3 length: 16 residues.

The chain links TRBV7-8 to TRBJ2-5; tentatively, D is TRBD2 (6 bases). Germline V gene lookup returns CDR1 SGHVS and CDR2 FQNEAQ. The CDR3 has 15 amino acids. V was pared by 5 bases and J by 5 bases, with 18 bases between. CDR3 sequence: CASSLVYSGGETQYF. The CDR3 DNA follows: TGTGCCAGCAGCCTGGTATATAGCGGAGGGGAGACCCAGTACTTC.

This clone was counted only a few times. The junction departs from germline at one end; a sequencing error may be responsible. The J gene is TRBJ2-5, the V gene TRBV7-2; a weak D match, TRBD2 (5 bases). The germline V gene has CDR1 SGHTA and CDR2 FQGNSA. CDR3 length equals 16 residues. The CDR3 DNA follows: TGTGCCAGCAGTTTAGGACTCCGCGTCGGCGCGGAGACCCAGTACTTC. Translated, it gives CASSLGLRVGAETQYF. The full variable domain, completed using reference TRBV7-2 and TRBJ2-5, is GAGVSQSPSNKVTEKGKDVELRCDPISGHTALYWYRQSLGQGLEFLIYFQGNSAPDKSGLPSDRFSAERTGGSVSTLTIQRTQQEDSAVYLCASSLGLRVGAETQYFGPGTRLLVL.

The chain recombines TRBV18 with TRBJ2-1, with 12 bases identical to TRBD2. V lost 5 bases, J lost 4 bases, and 6 bases stayed unmatched. Germline values: CDR1 KGHSH, CDR2 LQKENI. This CDR3 spans 16 amino acids. CDR3: CASSVTGTSGYNEQFF. CDR3 DNA sequence: TGTGCCAGCTCAGTGACCGGGACTAGCGGGTACAATGAGCAGTTCTTC. Using reference TRBV18 and TRBJ2-1 for the parts outside the CDR3, the full variable domain is NAGVMQNPRHLVRRRGQEARLRCSPMKGHSHVYWYRQLPEEGLKFMVYLQKENIIDESGMPKERFSAEFPKEGPSILRIQQVVRGDSAAYFCASSVTGTSGYNEQFFGPGTRLTVL.

V and J are TRBV18 and TRBJ1-5; possible D gene TRBD1, 6 bases. V shed 3 bases and J shed 1 base, with 10 bases lying between them. This CDR3 has 15 amino acids. The germline V gene has CDR1 KGHSH and CDR2 LQKENI. The CDR3 DNA reads as TGTGCCAGCTCACCGGGGACAACGAGCAATCAGCCCCAGCATTTT. Translation: CASSPGTTSNQPQHF. The full variable domain, rest sourced from reference TRBV18 and TRBJ1-5, is NAGVMQNPRHLVRRRGQEARLRCSPMKGHSHVYWYRQLPEEGLKFMVYLQKENIIDESGMPKERFSAEFPKEGPSILRIQQVVRGDSAAYFCASSPGTTSNQPQHFGDGTRLSIL.

V is TRBV9 and J is TRBJ1-6; 8 bases are shared with TRBD1. The CDR3 has 13 amino acids. V gave up 8 bases and J gave up 7 bases; unmatched junction bases: 5. The V gene's germline CDR1 is SGDLS and CDR2 YYNGEE. CDR3 nucleotide sequence: TGTGCCAGAGCCGGGACAGGAAATTCACCCCTCCACTTT. Translating gives CARAGTGNSPLHF.

This clone came up a few times. The chain is built from TRBV15 and TRBJ2-1, with a tentative D call TRBD2 (5 bases). Trimming took off 5 bases at V and 0 bases at J, with 14 bases between the two ends. This CDR3 contains 16 residues. Looked up from germline, CDR1 is LNHNV and CDR2 is YYDKDF (reference sequence). The CDR3 reads CATSGEGSLSYNEQFF. In DNA form, the CDR3 reads TGTGCCACCAGCGGCGAGGGTTCTCTCTCCTACAATGAGCAGTTCTTC.

The chain links TRBV28 to TRBJ2-5; tentative D call: TRBD1 (6 bases). Germline values: CDR1 MDHEN, CDR2 SYDVKM. Trimming cost V 3 bases and J 5 bases, with 10 bases left between them. The CDR3 totals 13 residues. CDR3 sequence reads: CASSFGQGETQYF. The CDR3 DNA sequence: TGTGCCAGCAGTTTTGGTCAGGGGGAGACCCAGTACTTC.

The gene calls are TRBV28 and TRBJ2-7; possibly TRBD2 for D (6 bases). Germline CDR1 and CDR2: MDHEN and SYDVKM. The CDR3 runs 15 residues. V lost 4 bases and J 5 bases, leaving 18 bases between the germline ends. The CDR3 loop reads CASSSSGTLRDEQYF. CDR3 bases: TGTGCCAGCAGTTCATCTGGGACTCTTCGGGACGAGCAGTACTTC.

The J gene is TRBJ2-2, the V gene TRBV11-3, with 9 bases matching TRBD2. Germline CDR1 reads SGHNT; CDR2 reads YENEEA. This CDR3 is 16 amino acids long. Trimming at V came to 3 bases and at J to 3 bases, leaving 5 bases not matched to a gene. Written as DNA, the CDR3 is TGTGCCAGCAGCTTTTCGGGGACTAGCCACACCGGGGAGCTGTTTTTT. It encodes CASSFSGTSHTGELFF.

The genes are TRBV27 and TRBJ2-1, with 7 bases matching TRBD2. V lost 8 bases and J lost 3; bases outside the gene matches: 19. The V gene's germline CDR1 is MNHEY and CDR2 SMNVEV (reference sequence). The CDR3 consists of 18 residues. The CDR3 DNA follows: TGTGCCAGCGGGGAAAAGCGGGGTGGGGCCCCTCACTACAATGAGCAGTTCTTC. Translated, it gives CASGEKRGGAPHYNEQFF.

This clone was counted only a few times. The V call is TRBV18, the J call TRBJ2-3; D unclear. Trimming shortened V by 6 bases and J by 0 bases, and 4 bases separated the two germline ends. The CDR3 loop spans 12 amino acids. Germline V gene lookup returns CDR1 KGHSH and CDR2 LQKENI. DNA of the CDR3: TGTGCCAGCTCCCCTAGCACAGATACGCAGTATTTT. Amino acid sequence: CASSPSTDTQYF. Drawing the rest from reference TRBV18 and TRBJ2-3, the complete variable domain is NAGVMQNPRHLVRRRGQEARLRCSPMKGHSHVYWYRQLPEEGLKFMVYLQKENIIDESGMPKERFSAEFPKEGPSILRIQQVVRGDSAAYFCASSPSTDTQYFGPGTRLTVL.

The rearrangement links TRBV6-5 to TRBJ1-1, with D possibly matching TRBD1 (6 bases). This CDR3 has 15 residues. The germline V gene has CDR1 MNHEY and CDR2 SVGAGI. V dropped 7 bases and J dropped 5 bases, with 20 bases sitting between them. CDR3 in DNA: TGTGCCAGCACTCGATCCGGACAGATTTTTACTGAAGCTTTCTTT. Amino acids: CASTRSGQIFTEAFF.

This chain uses TRBV11-1 with TRBJ2-5, with 8 nucleotides matching TRBD1. The ends lost 3 bases at V and 5 bases at J; junction bases unmatched: 8. The CDR3 is made up of 15 amino acids. Germline CDR1 is SGHAT and CDR2 is FQDESV (reference sequence). This CDR3 is CASSFPGGGSETQYF. DNA for the CDR3: TGTGCCAGCAGCTTTCCAGGGGGCGGAAGTGAGACCCAGTACTTC.